This T cell receptor (beta chain) was captured in a study of blood T cell repertoires in COVID-19. Study at large: Material from acute and convalescent COVID-19 was sourced from the United States, Italy and Spain. T cells, B-cell-depleted T cells, or PBMCs supplied cDNA or gDNA.

The V gene's germline CDR1 is ENHRY and CDR2 SYGVKD. Unmatched junction bases numbered 2, after V lost 10 bases and J lost 0 bases. This CDR3 comprises 14 residues. Only in-frame clones appear in the TCRdb table, and some are missing; sequencing was by immunoSEQ multiplex PCR. The sample carries 150,000 or so clones, approximately 84% recorded once. Source material: peripheral blood. This receptor was identified in a woman aged 55-69 years with acute or convalescent COVID-19. V usage is TRBV10-3 and J usage is TRBJ2-3; 12 nucleotides line up with TRBD2. The chain's CDR3 is CATGTSGSTDTQYF. The CDR3, as DNA: TGTGCCACCGGGACTAGCGGGAGCACAGATACGCAGTATTTT.